The present T cell receptor beta chain was sequenced within a study of cytomegalovirus exposure and HLA in healthy donors. Turning to the study itself: The roughly 670 first-cohort repertoires and the approximately 110 validation repertoires shared the same platform, a later analysis reported.

Findings of the study overall: As was reported, the classifier diagnosed cytomegalovirus status with high specificity and sensitivity. The study recorded 150 to 200 TCR beta chains that were cytomegalovirus-associated.

Comments on this clone: As yet, its antigen is unknown.

Per the germline V gene, CDR1 is LNHDA and CDR2 is SQIVND (reference sequence). This CDR3 contains 16 residues. V was pared by 5 bases and J by 0 bases, with 8 bases of the junction left unmatched. The method was immunoSEQ multiplex PCR; TCRdb's version includes in-frame clones alone and lacks a portion of them. The sample carries some 150,000 clones, roughly nine tenths recorded once. It was the roughly 130-subject validation cohort, separate from the roughly 700-subject first cohort, to which the donors belonged. The sequencing input was PBMCs. This clonotype was obtained from a woman younger than 30 in good health and CMV-seropositive. This chain joins TRBV19 and TRBJ2-5; 8 bases match TRBD2. CDR3 DNA sequence: TGTGCCAGTAGTCCCATACTAGCGGCCTACCAAGAGACCCAGTACTTC. Amino acids: CASSPILAAYQETQYF.